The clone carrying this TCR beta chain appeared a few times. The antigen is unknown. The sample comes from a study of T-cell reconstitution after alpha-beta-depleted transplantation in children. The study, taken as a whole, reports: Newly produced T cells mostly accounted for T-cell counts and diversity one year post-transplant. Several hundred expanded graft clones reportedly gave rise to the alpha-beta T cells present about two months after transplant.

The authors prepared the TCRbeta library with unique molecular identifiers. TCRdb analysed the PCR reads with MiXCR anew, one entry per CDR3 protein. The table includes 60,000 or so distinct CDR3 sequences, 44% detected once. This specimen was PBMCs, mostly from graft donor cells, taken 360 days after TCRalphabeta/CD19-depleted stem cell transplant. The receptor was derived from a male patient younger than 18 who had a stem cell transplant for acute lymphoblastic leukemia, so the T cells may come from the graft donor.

The CDR3: CASSLLASVLSTDTQYF. In DNA, the CDR3 is TGTGCCAGCAGCTTACTGGCTAGCGTCCTTTCCACAGATACGCAGTATTTT. The chain carries TRBV7-2 and TRBJ2-3, with D maybe TRBD2 (6 bases). Germline CDR1 reads SGHTA; CDR2 reads FQGNSA. This CDR3 has 17 amino acids. Trimming left V 2 bases short and J 2 bases short, with 17 bases between.